This T cell receptor beta chain comes out of a study of technical replicates of blood from a few donors. The V gene end was trimmed by 2 bases and the J gene end by 7 bases; junction bases not matched to a gene: 12. The CDR3 loop spans 16 amino acids. The germline V gene has CDR1 MNHNS and CDR2 SASEGT. This clone is a singleton in its sample. Sequencing was performed with immunoSEQ multiplex PCR; in TCRdb, only in-frame clones are kept and a portion is missing. The data contain about 73,000 clones, approximately 90% of them singletons. Sequences were obtained from PBMCs. The rearrangement uses TRBV6-1 and TRBJ2-5; 8 bases are shared with TRBD2. This TCR was sampled from a human donor in good health. Some clones in this sample may be carry-over from other donors' samples. The CDR3 region has the DNA TGTGCCAGCAGTGAATGGTCGGGAGGGCCCTCCGTGACCCAGTACTTC. This translates into CASSEWSGGPSVTQYF.